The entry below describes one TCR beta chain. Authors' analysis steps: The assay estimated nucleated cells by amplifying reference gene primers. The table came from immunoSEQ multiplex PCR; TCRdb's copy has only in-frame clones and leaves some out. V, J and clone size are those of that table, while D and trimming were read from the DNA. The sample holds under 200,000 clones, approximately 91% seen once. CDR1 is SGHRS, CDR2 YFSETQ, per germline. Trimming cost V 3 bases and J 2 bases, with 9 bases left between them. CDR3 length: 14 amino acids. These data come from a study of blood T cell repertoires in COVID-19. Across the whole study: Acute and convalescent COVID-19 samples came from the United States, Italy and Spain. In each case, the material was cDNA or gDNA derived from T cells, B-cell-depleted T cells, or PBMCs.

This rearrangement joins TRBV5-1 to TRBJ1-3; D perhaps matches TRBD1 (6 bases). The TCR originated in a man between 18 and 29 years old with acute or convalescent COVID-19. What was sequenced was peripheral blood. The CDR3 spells CASSSSGAGNTIYF. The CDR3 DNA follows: TGCGCCAGCAGCTCATCAGGGGCTGGAAACACCATATATTTT.